This T cell receptor (beta chain) originates from a study of Graves' ophthalmopathy and Graves' hyperthyroidism. This clonotype was recorded at least ten times. The antigen is unknown. Newly diagnosed, the hyperthyroidism patients had under 2 months' duration and were aged 18 to 65. It was on clinical symptoms, serum thyroxine, TRAb, thyroid ultrasound and orbital computed tomography that diagnosis relied. Fresh peripheral blood, 10 ml, was the PBMC source. Study observations and caveats: Both a roughly 70% sensitivity and an approximately 76% specificity characterized the model's predictions of ophthalmopathy progression.

CDR1 SGHAT and CDR2 FQNNGV come from the germline V gene. The J segment lost 7 bases and the V segment lost 1 base, leaving 9 bases of the junction unmatched. The CDR3 has 15 residues. Amplified material comprised TCR beta CDR3 regions derived from RNA transcripts. RT-PCR in the first round used HTBI primers; a second-round multiplex PCR followed. TCRdb independently ran MiXCR on the multiplex PCR reads; one entry per CDR3 protein. The sample holds a few hundred thousand distinct CDR3 sequences, 15% to 20% seen once. Sequencing was carried out using peripheral blood. This chain connects TRBV11-2 to TRBJ1-2; TRBD1 aligns across 7 bases. The sequence came from an adult woman with stable Graves' hyperthyroidism. CDR3 DNA: TGTGCCAGCAGCTTAGGGGGAGGGGGCGCAGGTGGCTACACCTTC. Its translation: CASSLGGGGAGGYTF. The full variable domain, in which reference TRBV11-2 and TRBJ1-2 provide the parts outside the CDR3, is EAGVAQSPRYKIIEKRQSVAFWCNPISGHATLYWYQQILGQGPKLLIQFQNNGVVDDSQLPKDRFSAERLKGVDSTLKIQPAKLEDSAVYLCASSLGGGGAGGYTFGSGTRLTVV.